The rows below give T cell receptor beta chains drawn from one sample of a study of long-term antiretroviral therapy in people with HIV. Repertoires were generated with immunoSEQ multiplex PCR, while TCRdb's copy carries only in-frame clones and drops some. The repertoire holds about 11,000 clones, with roughly 85% as singletons. This sample comprised unsorted PBMCs, obtained 1.2 years after starting antiretroviral therapy. Receptors were obtained from a man aged 35-49 years with HIV. Each CDR3 is given with its conserved first and last residue. Each record gives: D gene, V gene, J gene, clone size, CDR3 DNA, CDR3 protein. A D gene is named only where the DNA matches it firmly. Not every row has a clone size; where given, it reads once, few, many or a size class.

d_gene: TRBD1; v_gene: TRBV15; j_gene: TRBJ1-2; abundance: few; CDR3nt: TGTGCCACCAGCAGCGGACAGGGGAACTATGGCTACACCTTC; CDR3aa: CATSSGQGNYGYTF
d_gene: NA; v_gene: TRBV6-5; j_gene: TRBJ1-2; abundance: NA; CDR3nt: TGTGCCAGCAGCAGGGACATTAACTATGGCTACACCTTC; CDR3aa: CASSRDINYGYTF
d_gene: TRBD1; v_gene: TRBV5-6; j_gene: TRBJ1-2; abundance: once; CDR3nt: TGTGCCAGCAGGTCCGGGACAGGGGGCTGGGGCTATGGCTACACCTTC; CDR3aa: CASRSGTGGWGYGYTF
d_gene: TRBD1; v_gene: TRBV30; j_gene: TRBJ2-7; abundance: NA; CDR3nt: TGTGCCTGGAGTGCCGGGACAGGAGAGTACGAGCAGTACTTC; CDR3aa: CAWSAGTGEYEQYF
d_gene: TRBD2; v_gene: TRBV19; j_gene: TRBJ2-7; abundance: NA; CDR3nt: TGTGCCAGTAGCCACCCGGGACTAGTAAGATCCTACGAGCAGTACTTC; CDR3aa: CASSHPGLVRSYEQYF
d_gene: TRBD1; v_gene: TRBV4-2; j_gene: TRBJ1-2; abundance: NA; CDR3nt: TGTGCCAGCAGCCACCAAACAGGGGATGGCTACACCTTC; CDR3aa: CASSHQTGDGYTF
d_gene: TRBD1; v_gene: TRBV27; j_gene: TRBJ2-7; abundance: NA; CDR3nt: TGTGCCAGCAGCTATGGGACAGGGGCCGAGCAGTACTTC; CDR3aa: CASSYGTGAEQYF
d_gene: NA; v_gene: TRBV19; j_gene: TRBJ1-4; abundance: NA; CDR3nt: TGTGCCAGTAGTCTACGTAATGAAAAACTGTTTTTT; CDR3aa: CASSLRNEKLFF
d_gene: NA; v_gene: TRBV29-1; j_gene: TRBJ1-3; abundance: NA; CDR3nt: TGCAGCGGGGGGAGCTCTGGAAACACCATATATTTT; CDR3aa: CSGGSSGNTIYF
d_gene: NA; v_gene: TRBV2; j_gene: TRBJ2-3; abundance: NA; CDR3nt: TGTGCCAGCAGGGGGCGAGGCACAGATACGCAGTATTTT; CDR3aa: CASRGRGTDTQYF